A selection of T cell receptor beta chains follows, all from one sample in a study of shared clonotypes between healthy human individuals. Produced via immunoSEQ multiplex PCR; TCRdb's table is partial and in-frame only. The data hold some 2 million clones, with just under 95% observed a single time. The sequenced sample consisted of naive CD8+ T cells sorted from blood. Receptor source: a man aged 18 to 29 in good health. Each CDR3 is given with its conserved first and last residue. Fields, in order: J gene, clone size, V gene, D gene, CDR3 protein, CDR3 DNA. A D gene is named only where the DNA matches it firmly. Only part of the rows carry a size: once, few, many, or a class if the clone is expanded.

TRBJ1-1 | . | TRBV6-6 | TRBD1 | CASTAGTGPVTEAFF | TGTGCCAGCACCGCCGGGACAGGGCCTGTCACTGAAGCTTTCTTT
TRBJ2-1 | . | TRBV4-1 | TRBD1 | CASSPRDRYINEQFF | TGCGCCAGCAGCCCCCGGGACAGATACATCAATGAGCAGTTCTTC
TRBJ2-7 | . | TRBV7-9 | . | CASSISGNYYEQYF | TGTGCCAGCAGCATATCCGGGAATTACTACGAGCAGTACTTC
TRBJ1-1 | . | TRBV6-5 | . | CASSYGGAGTEAFF | TGTGCCAGCAGTTACGGGGGCGCGGGTACTGAAGCTTTCTTT
TRBJ2-7 | . | TRBV19 | TRBD1 | CASSIKGTGAYEQYF | TGTGCCAGTAGTATTAAAGGGACAGGGGCCTACGAGCAGTACTTC
TRBJ2-5 | . | TRBV28 | . | CASSFAGFAETQYF | TGTGCCAGCAGTTTTGCAGGTTTTGCAGAGACCCAGTACTTC
TRBJ2-7 | . | TRBV11-2 | . | CASSLTLDEQYF | TGTGCCAGCAGCTTGACCCTAGACGAGCAGTACTTC
TRBJ1-6 | . | TRBV10-2 | TRBD1 | CASRQTGYGSYNSPLHF | TGCGCCAGCAGACAGACAGGGTACGGCTCCTATAATTCACCCCTCCACTTT
TRBJ2-1 | . | TRBV7-9 | TRBD2 | CASSLLAGADNEQFF | TGTGCCAGCAGCTTACTAGCGGGAGCGGACAATGAGCAGTTCTTC
TRBJ2-2 | . | TRBV5-1 | TRBD1 | CASSPGQGAGGELFF | TGCGCCAGCAGCCCAGGACAGGGGGCGGGCGGGGAGCTGTTTTTT
TRBJ2-7 | . | TRBV30 | TRBD2 | CAWSVGRELEQYF | TGTGCCTGGAGTGTAGGGAGGGAGTTGGAGCAGTACTTC
TRBJ2-3 | . | TRBV5-4 | TRBD2 | CASSLEQVGLATDTQYF | TGTGCCAGCAGCTTGGAACAGGTGGGACTAGCAACAGATACGCAGTATTTT
TRBJ2-7 | . | TRBV9 | TRBD2 | CASSVGGGTYEQYF | TGTGCCAGCAGCGTGGGCGGGGGGACGTACGAGCAGTACTTC
TRBJ2-3 | . | TRBV7-9 | . | CASRPSAERDTQYF | TGTGCCAGCAGGCCCTCAGCAGAACGAGATACGCAGTATTTT
TRBJ1-4 | . | TRBV6-1 | . | CASSVTGKNEKLFF | TGTGCCAGCAGTGTAACAGGGAAGAATGAAAAACTGTTTTTT
TRBJ2-7 | once | TRBV5-1 | TRBD1 | CASSWDRGSYEQYF | TGCGCCAGCAGCTGGGACAGGGGTTCCTACGAGCAGTACTTC
TRBJ2-1 | . | TRBV9 | . | CASSVGTNGANEQFF | TGTGCCAGCAGCGTAGGGACAAACGGGGCCAATGAGCAGTTCTTC
TRBJ2-1 | . | TRBV21-1 | . | CASSKSGLAGRPGNEQFF | TGTGCCAGCAGCAAAAGCGGACTAGCGGGGCGTCCCGGCAATGAGCAGTTCTTC
TRBJ2-1 | . | TRBV4-1 | TRBD2 | CASSPLAGGWDEQFF | TGCGCCAGCAGCCCGCTAGCGGGAGGTTGGGATGAGCAGTTCTTC
TRBJ1-1 | once | TRBV29-1 | . | CSVETGERTEAFF | TGCAGCGTTGAAACGGGGGAAAGAACTGAAGCTTTCTTT
TRBJ2-1 | . | TRBV7-9 | . | CASSLVPGGSYNEQFF | TGTGCCAGCAGCTTAGTCCCAGGTGGTTCCTACAATGAGCAGTTCTTC
TRBJ2-7 | . | TRBV13 | . | CASSHMGASGSYEQYF | TGTGCCAGCAGCCACATGGGGGCTAGCGGCTCCTACGAGCAGTACTTC
TRBJ1-1 | few | TRBV5-6 | . | CASSSGTGITEAFF | TGTGCCAGCAGCTCGGGCACAGGTATCACTGAAGCTTTCTTT
TRBJ1-2 | . | TRBV9 | TRBD1 | CASSASRDRGSSYYGYTF | TGTGCCAGCAGCGCCTCAAGGGACAGGGGAAGCTCCTACTATGGCTACACCTTC
TRBJ2-1 | . | TRBV6-5 | . | CASSWTWPPNEQFF | TGTGCCAGCAGTTGGACGTGGCCCCCTAATGAGCAGTTCTTC
TRBJ2-5 | . | TRBV6-5 | . | CASSYPQYQETQYF | TGTGCCAGCAGTTACCCGCAGTACCAAGAGACCCAGTACTTC
TRBJ2-7 | . | TRBV11-2 | . | CASSAQLGTYEQYF | TGTGCCAGCAGCGCCCAACTAGGAACCTACGAGCAGTACTTC
TRBJ1-2 | . | TRBV11-2 | . | CASSLGVGINYGYTF | TGTGCCAGCAGCTTAGGGGTAGGGATTAACTATGGCTACACCTTC
TRBJ2-7 | . | TRBV5-8 | TRBD1 | CASRDPRQGYEQYF | TGTGCCAGCAGGGATCCACGACAGGGGTACGAGCAGTACTTC
TRBJ1-1 | . | TRBV11-2 | . | CASSSTGAPAEAFF | TGTGCCAGCAGCTCCACGGGGGCGCCGGCTGAAGCTTTCTTT
TRBJ2-7 | once | TRBV15 | . | CATSGGGLGTYEQYF | TGTGCCACCAGCGGTGGGGGATTGGGGACCTACGAGCAGTACTTC
TRBJ2-5 | . | TRBV7-2 | . | CASSATGEGLQETQYF | TGTGCCAGCAGCGCGACGGGGGAAGGTCTCCAAGAGACCCAGTACTTC
TRBJ1-5 | few | TRBV30 | TRBD1 | CAWSKGQGNQPQHF | TGTGCCTGGAGTAAAGGACAGGGCAATCAGCCCCAGCATTTT
TRBJ1-6 | once | TRBV19 | . | CASSPGGNSPLHF | TGTGCCAGTAGCCCCGGGGGTAATTCACCCCTCCACTTT
TRBJ2-2 | . | TRBV11-2 | . | CASSLHPGQALNTGELFF | TGTGCCAGCAGCTTACATCCAGGCCAAGCCCTGAACACCGGGGAGCTGTTTTTT
TRBJ2-7 | once | TRBV25-1 | TRBD2 | CASSDVRTSGSYEQYF | TGTGCCAGCAGTGATGTTAGGACTAGCGGATCCTACGAGCAGTACTTC
TRBJ2-4 | . | TRBV28 | . | CASGFGGGRENIQYF | TGTGCCAGCGGGTTTGGGGGGGGCCGGGAAAACATTCAGTACTTC
TRBJ2-2 | . | TRBV2 | . | CASSPPGTGELFF | TGTGCCAGCAGCCCTCCCGGGACCGGGGAGCTGTTTTTT
TRBJ2-2 | . | TRBV9 | . | CASSFQGGPGELFF | TGTGCCAGCAGCTTCCAGGGGGGGCCCGGGGAGCTGTTTTTT
TRBJ2-7 | . | TRBV4-1 | . | CASSQDGAVEQYF | TGCGCCAGCAGCCAAGACGGGGCGGTCGAGCAGTACTTC
TRBJ1-4 | . | TRBV7-9 | . | CASSLGGEGDEKLFF | TGTGCCAGCAGCTTAGGGGGCGAAGGAGATGAAAAACTGTTTTTT
TRBJ2-5 | . | TRBV27 | TRBD1 | CASSADRVQETQYF | TGTGCCAGCAGTGCCGACAGGGTGCAAGAGACCCAGTACTTC
TRBJ2-1 | . | TRBV7-9 | . | CAGGADYNEQFF | TGTGCCGGGGGTGCCGACTACAATGAGCAGTTCTTC
TRBJ1-1 | . | TRBV6-5 | . | CASSYSIVGNTEAFF | TGTGCCAGCAGTTACTCGATTGTAGGGAACACTGAAGCTTTCTTT
TRBJ2-3 | once | TRBV5-6 | TRBD2 | CASSLSLAGEVSEDTQYF | TGTGCCAGCAGCTTGTCGCTAGCGGGAGAGGTTAGTGAAGATACGCAGTATTTT
TRBJ1-2 | . | TRBV20-1 | . | CSAPGGYTF | TGCAGTGCTCCCGGGGGCTACACCTTC
TRBJ2-5 | . | TRBV7-9 | . | CASSSPSETQYF | TGTGCCAGCAGCTCCCCCAGTGAGACCCAGTACTTC
TRBJ2-3 | . | TRBV6-5 | . | CASSYSQRDTQYF | TGTGCCAGCAGTTACTCGCAGCGAGATACGCAGTATTTT
TRBJ1-5 | once | TRBV9 | TRBD1 | CASSVEGQGGQPQHF | TGTGCCAGCAGCGTAGAGGGACAGGGAGGGCAGCCCCAGCATTTT
TRBJ1-1 | . | TRBV18 | . | CASSPTRGEAFF | TGTGCCAGCTCACCTACCCGTGGAGAAGCTTTCTTT
TRBJ1-3 | . | TRBV5-1 | . | CASSLSNGDTIYF | TGCGCCAGCAGCTTGAGTAACGGTGACACCATATATTTT
TRBJ2-7 | once | TRBV27 | . | CASKMGGISYEQYF | TGTGCCAGCAAAATGGGGGGAATCTCCTACGAGCAGTACTTC
TRBJ1-2 | . | TRBV6-6 | . | CASSPEPLGQFYGYTF | TGTGCCAGCAGTCCGGAACCCCTAGGACAGTTCTATGGCTACACCTTC
TRBJ1-2 | . | TRBV2 | TRBD1 | CARVIGTGVDYGYTF | TGTGCCAGGGTAATCGGCACAGGGGTCGACTATGGCTACACCTTC
TRBJ2-7 | . | TRBV27 | . | CASSSHDRSYEQYF | TGTGCCAGCAGTTCCCATGACAGAAGCTACGAGCAGTACTTC